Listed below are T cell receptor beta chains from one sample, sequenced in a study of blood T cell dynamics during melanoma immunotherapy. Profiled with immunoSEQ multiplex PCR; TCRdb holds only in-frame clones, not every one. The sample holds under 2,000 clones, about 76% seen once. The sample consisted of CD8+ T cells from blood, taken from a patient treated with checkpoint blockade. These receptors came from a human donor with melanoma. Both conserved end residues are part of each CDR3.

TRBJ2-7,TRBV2,CASSGGGQQYF
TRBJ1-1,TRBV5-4,CASSSQTEDTEAFF
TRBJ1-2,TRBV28,CASSWTGFRANYGYTF
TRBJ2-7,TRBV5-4,CASSEQGLGYEQYF
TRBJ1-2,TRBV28,CASSLTNFDGYTF
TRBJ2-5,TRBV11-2,CASSATQGEGETQYF
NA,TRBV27,CASSLGQTYEQYF
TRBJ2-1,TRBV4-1,CASSQGGNFNEQFF
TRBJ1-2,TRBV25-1,CASSRQGGDGYTF
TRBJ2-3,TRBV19,CASSSPNSADTQYF
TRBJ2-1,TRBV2,CASIESLGAHEQFF
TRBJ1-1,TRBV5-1,CASSLGYINTEAFF
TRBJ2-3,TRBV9,CASSPEGDTQYF
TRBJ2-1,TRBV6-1,CASSPDSSYNEQFF
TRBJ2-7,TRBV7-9,CASSSTGTSGRQTYEQYF
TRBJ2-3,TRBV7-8,CASSFGQGRKDF
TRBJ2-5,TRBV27,CASSPPYEAGGPDRETQYF
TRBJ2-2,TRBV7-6,CASSSPPGQLTNTGELFF
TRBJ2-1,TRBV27,CASSSFHRPNEQFF
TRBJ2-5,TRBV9,CASSVNWGQETQYF
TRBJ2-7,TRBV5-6,CASSSWPSYEQYF
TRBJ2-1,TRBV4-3,CASSHNRDYNNEQFF
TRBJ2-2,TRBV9,CASSVTGANTGELFF
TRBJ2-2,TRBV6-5,CASGVGAGELFF
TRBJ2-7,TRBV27,CASSLSGGAHYEQYF
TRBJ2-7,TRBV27,CASSLSAGGAYEQYF
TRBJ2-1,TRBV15,CATSPLGSDYNEQFF
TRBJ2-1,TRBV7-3,CASSFNGVSYNGQFF
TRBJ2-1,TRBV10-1,CASSESIAGSNEQFF
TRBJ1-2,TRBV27,CASSPPTTTMEFRGYTF
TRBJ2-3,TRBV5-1,CASSLIIVLGGTDTQYF
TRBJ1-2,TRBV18,CASSPLGTAGNGYTF
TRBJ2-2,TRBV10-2,CASSDQHNTGELFF
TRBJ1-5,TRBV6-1,CASSDFGQGNQPQHF
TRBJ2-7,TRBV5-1,CASSLADFYEQYF
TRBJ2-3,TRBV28,CASSIRTGGDTQYF
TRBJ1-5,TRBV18,CASSPPGTGSNQPQHF
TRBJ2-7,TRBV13,CASSPGPIQEQYF
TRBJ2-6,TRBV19,CASSTRLQGAGANVLTF
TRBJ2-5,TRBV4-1,CASSQEGKETQYF